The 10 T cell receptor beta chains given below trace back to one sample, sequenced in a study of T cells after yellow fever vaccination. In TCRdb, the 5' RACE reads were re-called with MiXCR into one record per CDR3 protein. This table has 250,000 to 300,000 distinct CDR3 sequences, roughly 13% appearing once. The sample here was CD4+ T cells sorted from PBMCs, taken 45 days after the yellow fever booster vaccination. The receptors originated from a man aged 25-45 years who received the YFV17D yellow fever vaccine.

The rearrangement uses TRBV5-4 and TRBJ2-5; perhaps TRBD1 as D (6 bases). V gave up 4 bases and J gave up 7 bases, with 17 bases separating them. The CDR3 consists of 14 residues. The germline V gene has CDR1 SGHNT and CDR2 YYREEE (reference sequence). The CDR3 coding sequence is TGTGCCAGCAGCGGACCACAGGGTCTGGGGACCCAGTACTTC. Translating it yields CASSGPQGLGTQYF. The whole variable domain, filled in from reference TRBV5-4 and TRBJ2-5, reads ETGVTQSPTHLIKTRGQQVTLRCSSQSGHNTVSWYQQALGQGPQFIFQYYREEENGRGNFPPRFSGLQFPNYSSELNVNALELDDSALYLCASSGPQGLGTQYFGPGTRLLVL.

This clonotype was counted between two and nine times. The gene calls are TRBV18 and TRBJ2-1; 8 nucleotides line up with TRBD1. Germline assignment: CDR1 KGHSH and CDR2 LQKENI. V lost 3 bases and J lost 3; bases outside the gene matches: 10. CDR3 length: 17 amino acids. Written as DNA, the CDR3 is TGTGCCAGCTCACCCACCCTTGGACAGGGCTTCTACAATGAGCAGTTCTTC. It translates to CASSPTLGQGFYNEQFF. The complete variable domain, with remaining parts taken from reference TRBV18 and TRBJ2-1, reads NAGVMQNPRHLVRRRGQEARLRCSPMKGHSHVYWYRQLPEEGLKFMVYLQKENIIDESGMPKERFSAEFPKEGPSILRIQQVVRGDSAAYFCASSPTLGQGFYNEQFFGPGTRLTVL.

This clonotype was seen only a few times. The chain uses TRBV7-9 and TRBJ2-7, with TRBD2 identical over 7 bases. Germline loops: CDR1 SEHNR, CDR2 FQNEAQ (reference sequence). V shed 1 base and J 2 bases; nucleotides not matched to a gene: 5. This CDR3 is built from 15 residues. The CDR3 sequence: CASSLGSSGPYEQYF. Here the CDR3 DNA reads TGTGCCAGCAGCTTAGGTTCTAGCGGTCCCTACGAGCAGTACTTC.

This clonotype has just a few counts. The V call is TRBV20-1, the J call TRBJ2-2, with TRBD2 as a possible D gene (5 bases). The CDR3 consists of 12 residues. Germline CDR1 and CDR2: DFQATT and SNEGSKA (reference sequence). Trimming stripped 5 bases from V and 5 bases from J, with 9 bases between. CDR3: CSAGRGTGELFF. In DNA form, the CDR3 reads TGCAGTGCTGGCAGAGGGACCGGGGAGCTGTTTTTT.

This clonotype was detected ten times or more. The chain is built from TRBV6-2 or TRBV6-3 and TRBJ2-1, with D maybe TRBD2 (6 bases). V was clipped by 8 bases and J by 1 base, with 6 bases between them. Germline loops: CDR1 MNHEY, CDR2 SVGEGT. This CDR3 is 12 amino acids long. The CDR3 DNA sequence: TGTGCCAGCCGGGGGTCCTACAATGAGCAGTTCTTC. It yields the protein CASRGSYNEQFF.

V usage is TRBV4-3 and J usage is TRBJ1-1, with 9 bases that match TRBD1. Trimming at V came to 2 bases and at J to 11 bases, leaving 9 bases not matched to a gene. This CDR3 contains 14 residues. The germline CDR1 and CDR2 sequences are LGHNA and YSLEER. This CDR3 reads CASSQNRDRAKAFF. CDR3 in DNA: TGCGCCAGCAGCCAAAATAGGGACAGGGCGAAGGCTTTCTTT.

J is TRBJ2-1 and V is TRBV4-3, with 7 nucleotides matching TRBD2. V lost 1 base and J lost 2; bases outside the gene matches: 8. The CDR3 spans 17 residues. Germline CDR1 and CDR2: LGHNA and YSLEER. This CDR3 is CASSQGAQRDTYNEQFF. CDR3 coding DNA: TGCGCCAGCAGCCAAGGGGCACAGCGGGATACCTACAATGAGCAGTTCTTC.

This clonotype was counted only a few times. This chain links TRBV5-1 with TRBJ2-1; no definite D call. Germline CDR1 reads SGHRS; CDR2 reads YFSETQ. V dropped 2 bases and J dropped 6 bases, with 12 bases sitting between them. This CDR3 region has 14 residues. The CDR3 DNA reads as TGCGCCAGCAGCTTAGGTAGCATCGGCAATGAGCAGTTCTTC. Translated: CASSLGSIGNEQFF.

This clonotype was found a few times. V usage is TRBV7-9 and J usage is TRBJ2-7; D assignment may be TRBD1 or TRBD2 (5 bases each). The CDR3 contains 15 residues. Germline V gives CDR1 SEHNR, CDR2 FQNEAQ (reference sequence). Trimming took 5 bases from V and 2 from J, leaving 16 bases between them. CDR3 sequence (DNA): TGTGCCAGCAGCCCCCCCGGGACGCCGCCCTACGAGCAGTACTTC. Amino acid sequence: CASSPPGTPPYEQYF.

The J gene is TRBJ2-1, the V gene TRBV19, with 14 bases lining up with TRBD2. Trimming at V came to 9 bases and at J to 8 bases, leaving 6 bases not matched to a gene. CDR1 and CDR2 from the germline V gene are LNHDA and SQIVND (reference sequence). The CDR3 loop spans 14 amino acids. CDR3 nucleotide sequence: TGTGCCAGCCGGGGACTAGCGGGAGTTGATGAGCAGTTCTTC. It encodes CASRGLAGVDEQFF. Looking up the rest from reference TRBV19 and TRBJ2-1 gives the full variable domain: DGGITQSPKYLFRKEGQNVTLSCEQNLNHDAMYWYRQDPGQGLRLIYYSQIVNDFQKGDIAEGYSVSREKKESFPLTVTSAQKNPTAFYLCASRGLAGVDEQFFGPGTRLTVL.